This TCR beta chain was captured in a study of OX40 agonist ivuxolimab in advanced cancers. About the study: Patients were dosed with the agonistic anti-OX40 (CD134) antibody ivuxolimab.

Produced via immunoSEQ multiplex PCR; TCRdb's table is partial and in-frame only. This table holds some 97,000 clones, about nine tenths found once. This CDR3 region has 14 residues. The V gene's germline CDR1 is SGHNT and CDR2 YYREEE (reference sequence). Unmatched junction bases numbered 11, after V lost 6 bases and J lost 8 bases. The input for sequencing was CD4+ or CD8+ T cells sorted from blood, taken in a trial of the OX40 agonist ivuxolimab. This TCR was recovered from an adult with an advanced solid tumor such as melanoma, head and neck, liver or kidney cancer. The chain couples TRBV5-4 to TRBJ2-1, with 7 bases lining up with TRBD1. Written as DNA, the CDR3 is TGTGCCAGCACCGCGACAGGGATTGGACATGAGCAGTTCTTC. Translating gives CASTATGIGHEQFF. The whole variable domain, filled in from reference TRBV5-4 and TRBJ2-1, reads ETGVTQSPTHLIKTRGQQVTLRCSSQSGHNTVSWYQQALGQGPQFIFQYYREEENGRGNFPPRFSGLQFPNYSSELNVNALELDDSALYLCASTATGIGHEQFFGPGTRLTVL.